The 6 T cell receptor beta chains reported below all come from one sample, sequenced in a study of identical twins. Each CDR3 protein is one row after TCRdb ran MiXCR on the 5' RACE reads. The top ten hold roughly 3% of the sample, which has about 570,000 distinct CDR3 sequences, approximately 9.6% seen once. A further study also used this sample, focusing on yellow fever vaccine responses in identical twins.

The sequencing input was PBMCs. The receptors come from a woman aged 18-30 years in good health.

The chain uses TRBV11-2 and TRBJ2-5; D not resolved. V was pared by 5 bases and J by 0 bases, with 4 bases between. Germline values: CDR1 SGHAT, CDR2 FQNNGV. The CDR3 has 12 amino acids. The CDR3 sequence: CASSVYQETQYF. CDR3 nucleotides: TGTGCCAGCAGCGTGTACCAAGAGACCCAGTACTTC.

The chain employs TRBV25-1 and TRBJ2-7; 9 bases are shared with TRBD1. With 7 bases clipped from V and 5 bases from J, the junction kept 18 bases outside the gene matches. Germline V lookup: CDR1 MGHDK, CDR2 SYGVNS. The CDR3 contains 17 residues. The CDR3 nucleotides read TGTGCCAGCACCTTTAATGGGACAGGGCACGTTTACCACGAGCAGTACTTC. Protein product: CASTFNGTGHVYHEQYF.

The gene calls are TRBV7-9 and TRBJ2-3; D not resolved. Trimming left V 5 bases short and J 1 base short, with 19 bases between. Germline V gene data show CDR1 as SEHNR and CDR2 as FQNEAQ (reference sequence). CDR3 size: 17 residues. The CDR3: CASSPLLGPRGTDTQYF. CDR3 DNA sequence: TGTGCCAGCAGCCCACTGTTGGGCCCTAGGGGCACAGATACGCAGTATTTT.

This clonotype was found many times. The chain recombines TRBV20-1 with TRBJ1-5; D ambiguous. The V end was cut by 5 bases, the J end by 2 bases, with 10 bases between. Germline V lookup: CDR1 DFQATT, CDR2 SNEGSKA (reference sequence). This CDR3 has 13 amino acids. Written as DNA, the CDR3 is TGCAGTGCTGTGGTGCAGGGCAATCAGCCCCAGCATTTT. Its translation is CSAVVQGNQPQHF.

A few counts support this clonotype. The chain joins TRBV27 to TRBJ2-6; D gene unclear. The V end lost 1 base, the J end lost 2 bases, and 6 bases lay between the germline ends. The CDR3 runs to 15 residues. Germline values: CDR1 MNHEY, CDR2 SMNVEV (reference sequence). This chain's CDR3 is CASSLFAPGANVLTF. CDR3 nucleotides: TGTGCCAGCAGTTTATTCGCACCTGGGGCCAACGTCCTGACTTTC.

This clonotype was detected ten times or more. The chain recombines TRBV7-2 with TRBJ2-3; D remains ambiguous. The CDR3 is 13 residues long. The germline V and J ends were trimmed by 2 bases and 7 bases, with 10 bases remaining between them. Looked up from germline, CDR1 is SGHTA and CDR2 is FQGNSA. Written as DNA, the CDR3 is TGTGCCAGCAGCTTATTCAGCGAGCATACGCAGTATTTT. Translated, it gives CASSLFSEHTQYF.